Listed below are T cell receptor beta chains from one sample, sequenced in a study of blood T cell repertoires in COVID-19. The repertoire was sequenced with immunoSEQ multiplex PCR; TCRdb's copy has only in-frame clones and lacks some. The data hold about 300,000 clones, with 75% to 90% observed a single time. Input material: peripheral blood. The receptors stem from a woman between 50 and 59 years old with COVID-19, enrolled during active disease. The CDR3 runs from the conserved cysteine through the conserved F or W. A D gene is named only where the DNA matches it firmly. The size entry is marked missing in some rows and otherwise reads once, few, many or a size class.

TRBJ2-3 | TRBD1 | 14 | . | TRBV9 | TGTGCCAGCAGCCCAACGTCGGGACAGGCGACGCAGTATTTT | CASSPTSGQATQYF
TRBJ2-7 | TRBD2 | 15 | . | TRBV5-4 | TGTGCCAGCAGCCGGTCTAGCGGGAGGGCCTACGAGCAGTACTTC | CASSRSSGRAYEQYF
TRBJ2-3 | TRBD1 | 14 | few | TRBV7-8 | TGTGCCAGCAGTCCGCAGGGGGGCACAGATACGCAGTATTTT | CASSPQGGTDTQYF
TRBJ2-1 | TRBD1 | 14 | once | TRBV18 | TGTGCCAGCTCACCACCGACAGGGAGTAATGAGCAGTTCTTC | CASSPPTGSNEQFF
TRBJ2-1 | TRBD2 | 14 | . | TRBV11-2 | TGTGCCAGCAGAGGGAGGGTTTACGCCAATGAGCAGTTCTTC | CASRGRVYANEQFF
TRBJ2-5 | TRBD2 | 14 | . | TRBV6-5 | TGTGCCAGCAAGGGCGGGAGGGAAGGAGAGACCCAGTACTTC | CASKGGREGETQYF
TRBJ1-6 | TRBD1 | 16 | once | TRBV27 | TGTGCCAGCAGAGTTTTGACCGGGACAGGTTATTCACCCCTCCACTTT | CASRVLTGTGYSPLHF
TRBJ1-2 | . | 14 | . | TRBV7-9 | TGTGCCAGCAGCTTGGTAGCAGTGCCTCAGGGCTACACCTTC | CASSLVAVPQGYTF
TRBJ2-1 | TRBD2 | 15 | . | TRBV6-5 | TGTGCCAGCAGTTTGAAGCGGGAGGGGGGCAATGAGCAGTTCTTC | CASSLKREGGNEQFF
TRBJ1-6 | . | 15 | . | TRBV30 | TGTGCCTGGAGACCCCCAGGGACTCGGATTTCACCCCTCCACTTT | CAWRPPGTRISPLHF
TRBJ2-1 | TRBD1 | 16 | . | TRBV11-2 | TGTGCCAGCAGCTTGAGGGACAGGAACTCCTACAATGAGCAGTTCTTC | CASSLRDRNSYNEQFF
TRBJ2-2 | TRBD1 | 15 | once | TRBV27 | TGTGCCAGCAGTGCGGACAGGGTTTATACCGGGGAGCTGTTTTTT | CASSADRVYTGELFF
TRBJ1-1 | TRBD1 | 15 | . | TRBV4-3 | TGCGCCAGCAGCCGCGGACAGGAAATGAACACTGAAGCTTTCTTT | CASSRGQEMNTEAFF
TRBJ2-2 | . | 13 | few | TRBV24-1 | TGTGCCACCAGTTCCACAGGGTTAGGGGAGCTGTTTTTT | CATSSTGLGELFF
TRBJ1-2 | . | 15 | . | TRBV7-9 | TGTGCCAGCAGCTTAGGACCCACAGGGTTTATCGGCTACACCTTC | CASSLGPTGFIGYTF
TRBJ2-7 | TRBD2 | 15 | . | TRBV3-1/TRBV3-2 | TGTGCCAGCAGCCAAGGAGGCGGGGGTGGCTCCTCAGCGTACTTC | CASSQGGGGGSSAYF
TRBJ2-1 | TRBD2 | 15 | . | TRBV6-6 | TGTGCCAGCTTCGGCGGGAGCCTGCTGTGGGACGAGCAGTTCTTC | CASFGGSLLWDEQFF
TRBJ1-3 | TRBD1 | 15 | . | TRBV24-1 | TGTGCCACCAGTGACGTCGGGACAGCTGGAAACACCATATATTTT | CATSDVGTAGNTIYF
TRBJ2-1 | TRBD2 | 12 | once | TRBV24-1 | TGTGCCACCGGGACTAGTCGGAATGAGCAGTTCTTC | CATGTSRNEQFF
TRBJ1-1 | TRBD1 | 15 | . | TRBV6-5 | TGTGCCAGCCGGGCGGACAGGGGGGCAAACACTGAAGCTTTCTTT | CASRADRGANTEAFF
TRBJ2-5 | . | 12 | . | TRBV13 | TGTGCCAGCAGCCTCTTTCGGGAGACCCAGTACTTC | CASSLFRETQYF
TRBJ2-1 | TRBD2 | 15 | once | TRBV6-4 | TGTACCAGCAGTGTATTGGCTAGCGGATACAATGAGCAGTTCTTC | CTSSVLASGYNEQFF
TRBJ2-6 | TRBD1 | 15 | once | TRBV27 | TGTGCCAGCAGGACAGGGTCGTCGGGGGCCAACGTCCTGACTTTC | CASRTGSSGANVLTF
TRBJ1-5 | TRBD1 | 15 | . | TRBV7-2 | TGTGCCAGCAGCCCGCGGACAGGGGGTGGTCAGCCCCAGCATTTT | CASSPRTGGGQPQHF
TRBJ1-1 | . | 15 | . | TRBV11-3 | TGTGCCAGCAGCTTATCGAGAGGGCGTGACACTGAAGCTTTCTTT | CASSLSRGRDTEAFF
TRBJ2-1 | TRBD1 | 14 | once | TRBV11-3 | TGTGCCAGCAGCCACCGGGACAGCAACAATGAGCAGTTCTTC | CASSHRDSNNEQFF
TRBJ2-7 | TRBD2 | 15 | . | TRBV3-1/TRBV3-2 | TGTGCCAGCAGCCAAACTAGCGGGAGGGTCAACGAGCAGTACTTC | CASSQTSGRVNEQYF
TRBJ1-1 | TRBD1 | 14 | . | TRBV2 | TGTGCCAGCAGTGAATACAGGGGGTACACTGAAGCTTTCTTT | CASSEYRGYTEAFF
TRBJ1-2 | TRBD1 | 18 | . | TRBV19 | TGTGCCAGTAGTCTCTTTGGCTACGGACAGGGAGCATCATATGGCTACACCTTC | CASSLFGYGQGASYGYTF
TRBJ2-1 | TRBD2 | 13 | . | TRBV3-1/TRBV3-2 | TGTGCCAGCAGACTAGCGGGAGTCAATGAGCAGTTCTTC | CASRLAGVNEQFF
TRBJ1-2 | . | 14 | . | TRBV9 | TGTGCCAGCAGCGTAGGGGGGCAGACTGGAGGCTACACCTTC | CASSVGGQTGGYTF
TRBJ1-1 | TRBD1 | 17 | . | TRBV18 | TGTGCCAGCTCCCTTGTCCCGGGACAGGGACGAAACACTGAAGCTTTCTTT | CASSLVPGQGRNTEAFF
TRBJ2-3 | TRBD2 | 16 | . | TRBV7-3 | TGTGCCAGCAGCTTATTCGGCCTAGCGGGAGGAGATACGCAGTATTTT | CASSLFGLAGGDTQYF
TRBJ1-2 | . | 15 | . | TRBV4-1 | TGCGCCAGCAGCCCCCAGGGGCTAAAGAGCTATGGCTACACCTTC | CASSPQGLKSYGYTF
TRBJ1-4 | . | 16 | . | TRBV4-1 | TGCGCCAGCAGCCCCCAGGCCGGGAGGGACCACGAAAAACTGTTTTTT | CASSPQAGRDHEKLFF
TRBJ2-3 | . | 18 | . | TRBV5-1 | TGCGCCAGCAGCTTGGCCGCGGGGACGGGCGGGAGCACAGATACGCAGTATTTT | CASSLAAGTGGSTDTQYF